This section outlines one T cell receptor (beta chain) sequence together with its context. This sample stems from a study of T cells expressing NK-cell markers. Whole-study context: In sorted CD3+CD56+NKG2C+, CD3+CD56+NKG2C- and CD3+CD56-NKG2C+ T cells, TCR beta repertoires were obtained. Of eight sequenced donors, seven were HCMV-seropositive and one HCMV-seronegative.

The CDR3 extends over 13 amino acids. Germline CDR1 MNHNY, CDR2 SVGAGI (reference sequence). For TCR beta, cDNA was produced by 5'RACE template switching with UMIs. TCRdb reprocessed the 5' RACE reads, with one entry per CDR3 protein and no DNA. In total, the table holds 350,000 to 400,000 distinct CDR3 sequences. The sequenced sample consisted of blood T cells: a sorted CD56 or NKG2C T cell subset, CD4+ or CD8+ T cells, or bulk PBMC T cells (not recorded which). J is TRBJ1-2 and V is TRBV6-6; without DNA, the TCRdb call of TRBD1 cannot be checked. The clonotype comes from a woman between 50 and 59 years old in good health. CDR3 residues: CASSTQGDYGYTF.